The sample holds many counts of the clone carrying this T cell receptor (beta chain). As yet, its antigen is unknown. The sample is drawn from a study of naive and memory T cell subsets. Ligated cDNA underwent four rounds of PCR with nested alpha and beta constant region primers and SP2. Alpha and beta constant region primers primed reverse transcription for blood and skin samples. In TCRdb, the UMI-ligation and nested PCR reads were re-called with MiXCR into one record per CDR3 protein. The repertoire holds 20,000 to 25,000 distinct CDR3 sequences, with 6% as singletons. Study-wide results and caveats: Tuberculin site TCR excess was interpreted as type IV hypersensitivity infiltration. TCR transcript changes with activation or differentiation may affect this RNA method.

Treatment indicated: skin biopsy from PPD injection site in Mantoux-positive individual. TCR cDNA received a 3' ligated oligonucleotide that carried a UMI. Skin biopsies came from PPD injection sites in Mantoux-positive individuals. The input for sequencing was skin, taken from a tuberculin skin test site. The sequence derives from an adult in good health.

CDR3 region: CASSEGGLAGGPTTRNEQFF. CDR3 nucleotides: TGCGCCAGCAGTGAGGGAGGACTAGCGGGAGGTCCCACTACCAGGAATGAGCAGTTCTTC. V is TRBV10-2 and J is TRBJ2-1, with 14 nucleotides matching TRBD2. The CDR3 has 20 amino acids. The trim removed 2 bases at V and 7 bases at J, leaving 16 bases unmatched. Germline assignment: CDR1 WSHSY and CDR2 SAAADI.